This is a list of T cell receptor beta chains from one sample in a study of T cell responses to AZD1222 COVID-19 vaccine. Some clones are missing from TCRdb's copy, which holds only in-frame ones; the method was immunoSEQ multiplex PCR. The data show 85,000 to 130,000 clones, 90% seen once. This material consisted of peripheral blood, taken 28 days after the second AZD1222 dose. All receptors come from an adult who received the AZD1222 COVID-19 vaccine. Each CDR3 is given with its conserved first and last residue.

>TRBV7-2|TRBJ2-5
CASSALGSRTQYF
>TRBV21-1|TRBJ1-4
CASYISKDRENEKLFF
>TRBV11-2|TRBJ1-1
CASSLIGTEAFF
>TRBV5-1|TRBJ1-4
CASSPEAGGNNEKLFF
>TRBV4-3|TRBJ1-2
CASSQSLLGPVDGYTF
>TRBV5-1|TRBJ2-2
CASSSQMGDTGELFF
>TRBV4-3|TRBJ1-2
CASSQGTGANYGYTF
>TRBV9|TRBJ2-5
CASSPLTGKESETQYF
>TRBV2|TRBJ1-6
CASSGPSSYNSPLHF
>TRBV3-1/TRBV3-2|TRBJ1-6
CASSPFPTDDNSPLHF
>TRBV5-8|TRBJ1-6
CASRFIQGPPYHF
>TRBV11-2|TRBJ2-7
CASSLANRVHEQYF
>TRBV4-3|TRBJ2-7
CASSQAGTGSYEQYF
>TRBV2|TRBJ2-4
CASMGLGESSGTSKNIQYF
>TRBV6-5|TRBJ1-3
CASSYPGAGNTIYF
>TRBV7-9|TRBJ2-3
CASSEGGSTDTQYF
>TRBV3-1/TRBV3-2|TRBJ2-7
CASSPVGSRGQYEQYF
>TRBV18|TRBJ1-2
CASSPGQSGGYTF
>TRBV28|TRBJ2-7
CASSSQGADEDEQYF
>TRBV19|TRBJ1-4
CASSIGQTTTNEKLFF
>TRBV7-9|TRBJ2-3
CASSFQGVGTDTQYF
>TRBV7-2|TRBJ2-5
CASSLSGPAKWETQYF
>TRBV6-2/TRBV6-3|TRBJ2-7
CASSYPHEQYF
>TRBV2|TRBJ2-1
CASTYGGSYNEQFF
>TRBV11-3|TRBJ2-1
CASSSTGSHNEQFF
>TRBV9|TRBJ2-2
CASRTGLFTGELFF
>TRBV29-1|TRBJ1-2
CSVEQNYGYTF
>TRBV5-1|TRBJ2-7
CASSLGSVGAFYEQYF
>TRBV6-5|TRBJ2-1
CASSRDRGYNEQFF
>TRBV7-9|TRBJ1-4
CASGRQSNEKLFF
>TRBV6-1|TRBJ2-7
CASSEMPPSSYEQYF
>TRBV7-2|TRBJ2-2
CASSLAASGVLGPGELFF
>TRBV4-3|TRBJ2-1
CASSQVGWDRNNEQFF
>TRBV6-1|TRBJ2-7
CASSEPGLAITYEQYF
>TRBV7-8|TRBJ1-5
CASSLGVGNQPQHF
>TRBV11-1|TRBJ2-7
CASSLGTGVVYEQYF
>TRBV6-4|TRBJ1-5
CAKTQGNQPQHF
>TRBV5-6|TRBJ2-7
CASSFFGALLGAGGPWYF
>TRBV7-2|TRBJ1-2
CASSLGGGLGYTF
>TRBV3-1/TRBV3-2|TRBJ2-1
CATTYGGFYNEQFF
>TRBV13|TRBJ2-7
CASSLAGTSGEQYF
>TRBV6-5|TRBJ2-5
CASSFGGAWGETQYF
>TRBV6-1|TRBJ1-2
CASSEAGQGALSYGYTF
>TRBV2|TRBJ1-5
CASSEGRGNQPQHF
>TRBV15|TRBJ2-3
CATSRGRAITADTQYF
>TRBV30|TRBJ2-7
CAWSPKHEQYF
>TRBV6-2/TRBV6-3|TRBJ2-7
CASSYSEGAYEQYF
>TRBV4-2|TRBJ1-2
CASSQEVSGRGYTF